Sequencing of this T cell receptor (beta chain) was carried out in a study of T cell responses to AZD1222 COVID-19 vaccine. About the study: Researchers grouped second doses given at about 4 or about 12 weeks into one pool.

Only one count was recorded for this clone. Antigen specificity is unknown. Study-wide points: Dominant CD4 TCR responses targeted spike regions 160-218 and 743-854. Breadth and depth of Spike-specific TCRs rose after two AZD1222 doses. Among AZD1222 vaccinees, only five to seven were seropositive at baseline.

The CDR3 is made up of 16 amino acids. Germline V gene lookup returns CDR1 MNHEY and CDR2 SVGAGI. The V gene end was trimmed by 2 bases and the J gene end by 5 bases; junction bases not matched to a gene: 9. Here immunoSEQ multiplex PCR was the method, and the copy in TCRdb shows in-frame clones only, minus some. The data contain under 200,000 clones, over 80% of them singletons. The material was peripheral blood, obtained on day 0 of AZD1222 vaccination. The receptor comes from an adult in good health. The chain employs TRBV6-5 and TRBJ2-3, with 8 positions matching TRBD2. Here the CDR3 DNA reads TGTGCCAGCAGTTACGCCTTAACTAGCGGCCAAGATACGCAGTATTTT. Translating it yields CASSYALTSGQDTQYF.